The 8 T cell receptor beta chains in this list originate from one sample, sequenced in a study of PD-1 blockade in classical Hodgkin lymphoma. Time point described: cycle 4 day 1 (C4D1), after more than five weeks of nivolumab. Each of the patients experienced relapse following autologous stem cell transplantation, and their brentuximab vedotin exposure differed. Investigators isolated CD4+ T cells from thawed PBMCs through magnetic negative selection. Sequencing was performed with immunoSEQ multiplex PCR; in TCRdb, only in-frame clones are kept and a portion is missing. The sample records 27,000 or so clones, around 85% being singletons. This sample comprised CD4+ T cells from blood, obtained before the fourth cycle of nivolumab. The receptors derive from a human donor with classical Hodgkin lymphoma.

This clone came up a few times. The CDR3 DNA reads as TGTGCCAGCAGCTTGGGAAGTAGCGGGAGCCGCACAGATACGCAGTATTTT. This sequence encodes CASSLGSSGSRTDTQYF. V usage is TRBV7-9 and J usage is TRBJ2-3, with 9 bases that match TRBD2. Germline CDR1 and CDR2: SEHNR and FQNEAQ (reference sequence). CDR3 size: 17 residues. Trimming cost V 3 bases and J 1 base; bases outside gene matches: 8.

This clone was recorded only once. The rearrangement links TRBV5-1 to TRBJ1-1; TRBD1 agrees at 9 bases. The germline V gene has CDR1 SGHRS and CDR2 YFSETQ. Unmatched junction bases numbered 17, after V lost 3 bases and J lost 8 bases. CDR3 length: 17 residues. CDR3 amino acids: CASSSRYGGQGRVEAFF. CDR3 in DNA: TGCGCCAGCAGCTCGCGATACGGAGGACAGGGGAGGGTGGAAGCTTTCTTT. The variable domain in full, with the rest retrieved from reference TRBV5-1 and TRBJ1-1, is KAGVTQTPRYLIKTRGQQVTLSCSPISGHRSVSWYQQTPGQGLQFLFEYFSETQRNKGNFPGRFSGRQFSNSRSEMNVSTLELGDSALYLCASSSRYGGQGRVEAFFGQGTRLTVV.

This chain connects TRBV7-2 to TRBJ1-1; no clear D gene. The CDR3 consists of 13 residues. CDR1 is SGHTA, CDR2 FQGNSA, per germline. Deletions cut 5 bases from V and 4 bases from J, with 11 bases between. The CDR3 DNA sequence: TGTGCCAGCAGCCTAACAAAGGCCACTGAAGCTTTCTTT. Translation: CASSLTKATEAFF.

CDR3 region: CAISPRDEQYF. The CDR3 coding sequence is TGTGCCATCAGTCCACGGGACGAGCAGTACTTC. The V call is TRBV10-3, the J call TRBJ2-7; D call uncertain. The CDR3 is made up of 11 amino acids. With 5 bases removed from V and 5 bases from J, the gap between germline ends came to 7 bases. The V gene's germline CDR1 is ENHRY and CDR2 SYGVKD.

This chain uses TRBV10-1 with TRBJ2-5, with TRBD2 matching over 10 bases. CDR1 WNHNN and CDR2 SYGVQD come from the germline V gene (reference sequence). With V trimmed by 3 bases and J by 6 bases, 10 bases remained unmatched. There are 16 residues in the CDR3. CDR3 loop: CASSEGGAGGRQTQYF. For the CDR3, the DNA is TGCGCCAGCAGTGAAGGGGGAGCGGGAGGGAGGCAGACCCAGTACTTC.

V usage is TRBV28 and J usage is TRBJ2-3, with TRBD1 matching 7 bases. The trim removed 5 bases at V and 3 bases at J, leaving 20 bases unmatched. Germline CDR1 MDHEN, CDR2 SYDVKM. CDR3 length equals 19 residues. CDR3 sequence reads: CASSLTGTVGWKSTDTQYF. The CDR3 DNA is TGTGCCAGCAGTCTAACCGGGACAGTAGGGTGGAAGAGTACAGATACGCAGTATTTT.

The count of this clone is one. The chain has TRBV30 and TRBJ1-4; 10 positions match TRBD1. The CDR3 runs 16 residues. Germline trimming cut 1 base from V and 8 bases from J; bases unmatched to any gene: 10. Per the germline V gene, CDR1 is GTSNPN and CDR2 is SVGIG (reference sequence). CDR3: CAWSGGTGAVLEKLFF. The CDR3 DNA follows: TGTGCCTGGAGTGGCGGGACAGGGGCCGTTCTGGAAAAACTGTTTTTT.

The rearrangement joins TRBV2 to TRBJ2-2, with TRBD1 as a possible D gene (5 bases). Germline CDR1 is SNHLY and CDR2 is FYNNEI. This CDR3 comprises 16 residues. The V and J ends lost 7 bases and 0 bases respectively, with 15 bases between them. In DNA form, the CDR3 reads TGTGCCAGCAACCCCTCTGGACATTCGAACACCGGGGAGCTGTTTTTT. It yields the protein CASNPSGHSNTGELFF.